The 4 T cell receptor beta chains below were found in one sample sequenced in a study of T cell repertoires in cytomegalovirus infection. TCRdb redid the calling of the reads with MiXCR, one entry per CDR3 protein. Altogether over 100,000 distinct CDR3 sequences are present, around 28% being singletons, with the ten largest covering 80% to 85%. No antigen has been identified for these receptors. The specimen comprised CD8+ T cells from cultured PBMCs, sampled from culture after CMV antigen stimulation. The source of these receptors is a human donor in good health (CMV status not recorded). Some clones in this sample may be carry-over from other donors' samples.

The gene calls are TRBV7-3 and TRBJ2-5; D is possibly TRBD1 (7 bases). CDR1 SGHTA and CDR2 FQGTGA come from the germline V gene. CDR3 length equals 13 residues. Between the trimmed V and J ends, which lost 8 bases and 2 bases, there was a span of 12 bases. CDR3 protein: CASQGGEQETQYF. The DNA of the CDR3 is TGTGCCAGCCAGGGGGGAGAACAAGAGACCCAGTACTTC. The entire variable domain, with the rest obtained from reference TRBV7-3 and TRBJ2-5, is as follows: GAGVSQTPSNKVTEKGKYVELRCDPISGHTALYWYRQSLGQGPEFLIYFQGTGAADDSGLPNDRFFAVRPEGSVSTLKIQRTERGDSAVYLCASQGGEQETQYFGPGTRLLVL.

V gene TRBV7-8 combines with J gene TRBJ2-1; D is uncertain. Trimming removed 2 bases from V and 2 bases from J, with 7 bases in between. Germline CDR1 reads SGHVS; CDR2 reads FQNEAQ. There are 14 residues in the CDR3. The CDR3 region has the DNA TGTGCCAGCAGCTTATCAGCCCCCTACAATGAGCAGTTCTTC. This encodes CASSLSAPYNEQFF.

This clonotype was seen a few times. This rearrangement joins TRBV10-2 to TRBJ2-3; possible D gene TRBD2, 6 bases. CDR3 size: 13 residues. Germline CDR1 and CDR2: WSHSY and SAAADI. The V end was cut by 8 bases, the J end by 1 base, with 10 bases between. CDR3 loop: CASGRLGTDTQYF. In nucleotides, the CDR3 is TGCGCCAGCGGGAGACTAGGCACAGATACGCAGTATTTT.

This clonotype turned up a few times. The rearrangement joins TRBV18 to TRBJ2-7, with D perhaps TRBD1 (6 bases). V was trimmed by 6 bases and J by 6 bases, leaving 18 bases between them. In germline, CDR1 is KGHSH, CDR2 LQKENI. This CDR3 is 14 amino acids long. CDR3 bases: TGTGCCAGCTCTCAAGGACAGTCCGTATTCGAGCAGTACTTC. As protein: CASSQGQSVFEQYF.